Listed here are 9 T cell receptor beta chains from one sample, sequenced in a study of technical replicates of blood from a handful of donors. Sequencing used immunoSEQ multiplex PCR; TCRdb keeps in-frame clones, though not all of them. The table records tens of thousands of clones, more than 90% of them present only once. Input material: PBMCs. These receptors originate from a human donor in good health. Some clones in this sample may be carry-over from other donors' samples.

The chain combines TRBV5-6 with TRBJ2-1, with TRBD2 as a possible D gene (5 bases). The length of the CDR3 is 13 residues. Germline V gene sequence: CDR1 SGHDT, CDR2 YYEEEE. V gave up 2 bases and J gave up 7 bases, with 10 bases separating them. The CDR3 coding sequence is TGTGCCAGCAGCTTCGAAAGGAGGAATGAGCAGTTCTTC. This encodes CASSFERRNEQFF.

This chain uses TRBV7-9 with TRBJ1-1; no clear D. Looked up from germline, CDR1 is SEHNR and CDR2 is FQNEAQ (reference sequence). The V gene lost 2 bases and the J gene lost 0 bases, with 19 bases spanning the gap. This CDR3 comprises 18 residues. Here the CDR3 reads CASSLLDVRRSMNTEAFF. The CDR3 DNA is TGTGCCAGCAGCTTACTAGATGTTCGGCGCAGCATGAACACTGAAGCTTTCTTT. The full variable domain, rest sourced from reference TRBV7-9 and TRBJ1-1, is DTGVSQNPRHKITKRGQNVTFRCDPISEHNRLYWYRQTLGQGPEFLTYFQNEAQLEKSRLLSDRFSAERPKGSFSTLEIQRTEQGDSAMYLCASSLLDVRRSMNTEAFFGQGTRLTVV.

This clone was seen just once. The chain joins TRBV2 to TRBJ2-4; D might be TRBD1 (6 bases). The germline V gene encodes CDR1 SNHLY and CDR2 FYNNEI. The CDR3 has 14 amino acids. Trimming cost V 4 bases and J 2 bases, with 9 bases left between them. The CDR3 loop reads CASSAGQPKNIQYF. CDR3 bases: TGTGCCAGCAGTGCTGGACAGCCCAAAAACATTCAGTACTTC.

The chain recombines TRBV19 with TRBJ1-1; the match to TRBD1 covers 8 bases. This CDR3 has 14 amino acids. With 5 bases clipped from V and 6 bases from J, the junction kept 8 bases outside the gene matches. Germline CDR1 is LNHDA and CDR2 is SQIVND (reference sequence). The CDR3 spells CASSSQGVLSEAFF. CDR3 DNA sequence: TGTGCCAGTAGTTCACAGGGGGTTCTTTCTGAAGCTTTCTTT.

V gene TRBV10-3 combines with J gene TRBJ2-2; 10 bases line up with TRBD1. Per the germline V gene, CDR1 is ENHRY and CDR2 is SYGVKD. The CDR3 totals 15 residues. The V gene end was trimmed by 5 bases and the J gene end by 7 bases; junction bases not matched to a gene: 7. The chain's CDR3 is CAISPGQGQIGELFF. The DNA of the CDR3 is TGTGCCATCAGTCCGGGACAGGGGCAAATCGGGGAGCTGTTTTTT.

This chain joins TRBV11-2 and TRBJ2-1; TRBD2 matches 8 bases. Germline V gene data show CDR1 as SGHAT and CDR2 as FQNNGV. The CDR3 is 15 residues long. V shed 3 bases, J shed 3 bases, and the junction held 4 bases outside the gene matches. The CDR3 DNA follows: TGTGCCAGCAGCTTTACTAGCGGAGGCTACAATGAGCAGTTCTTC. This sequence encodes CASSFTSGGYNEQFF.

The V gene is TRBV18, the J gene TRBJ2-3; 8 bases line up with TRBD2. CDR3 length: 16 amino acids. Per the germline V gene, CDR1 is KGHSH and CDR2 is LQKENI. J gave up 3 bases and V 2 bases, and 7 bases lay outside the gene matches. The CDR3 DNA reads as TGTGCCAGCTCACCATTCTCAGCGGGAGTAACAGATACGCAGTATTTT. The encoded protein is CASSPFSAGVTDTQYF.

The chain uses TRBV6-5 and TRBJ2-3; the D gene is possibly TRBD1 (6 bases). Between the trimmed V and J ends, which lost 5 bases and 2 bases, there was a span of 11 bases. The length of the CDR3 is 14 residues. The germline CDR1 and CDR2 sequences are MNHEY and SVGAGI. The CDR3 sequence is CASSRQENTDTQYF. CDR3 coding DNA: TGTGCCAGCAGTCGACAGGAGAACACAGATACGCAGTATTTT.

V and J are TRBV7-2 and TRBJ2-5, with 9 positions matching TRBD1. Germline V gives CDR1 SGHTA, CDR2 FQGNSA. CDR3 length: 16 residues. The ends lost 1 base at V and 5 bases at J; junction bases unmatched: 8. CDR3 loop: CASSLVAGQGGETQYF. The CDR3 DNA reads as TGTGCCAGCAGCTTAGTGGCGGGACAGGGTGGGGAGACCCAGTACTTC.